The clone carrying this TCR beta chain was detected only a few times. The sample originates from a study of identical twins' blood T cells. TCRdb independently ran MiXCR on the 5' RACE reads; one entry per CDR3 protein. In the table there are fewer than 450,000 distinct CDR3 sequences, roughly 30% of which are singletons. CDR3 size: 11 residues. Germline V gene lookup returns CDR1 SEHNR and CDR2 FQNEAQ (reference sequence). Trimming removed 11 bases from V and 5 bases from J, with 11 bases in between. The sample was PBMCs. This sequence originates from a woman between 18 and 55 years old in good health. The genes are TRBV7-9 and TRBJ2-3; D remains ambiguous. CDR3 residues: CALLGGDTQYF. CDR3 coding DNA: TGTGCCCTTCTCGGTGGAGATACGCAGTATTTT.